Sequencing of this T cell receptor (beta chain) was carried out in a study of shared clonotypes between healthy human individuals. With 1 base clipped from V and 1 base from J, the junction kept 10 bases outside the gene matches. The CDR3 loop spans 18 amino acids. This clone occurred once. Measured with immunoSEQ multiplex PCR; TCRdb has only the in-frame clones, and not every one. The repertoire holds under 1,900,000 clones, with less than 99% as singletons. The chain is built from TRBV5-3 and TRBJ2-2; the match to TRBD2 covers 7 bases. TRBV5-3 is an open reading frame, and its role is uncertain. The sample consisted of naive CD4+ T cells sorted from blood. Indicated subset: CD45RA+ positively selected. The receptor comes from a man aged 25-40 years in good health. The CDR3 DNA is TGTGCCAGAAGCTTGTCGGTCGCGCGGGAGATGAACACCGGGGAGCTGTTTTTT. Amino acid sequence: CARSLSVAREMNTGELFF.